This T cell receptor beta chain was observed in a study of Graves' ophthalmopathy and Graves' hyperthyroidism. Overall study: Peripheral blood was obtained at first diagnosis, ahead of any treatment.

Germline CDR1 SGHVS, CDR2 FQNEAQ. The CDR3 totals 14 residues. V was trimmed by 2 bases and J by 8 bases, leaving 13 bases between them. In its sample, this clonotype was seen many times. RNA transcripts were the source from which TCR beta CDR3 regions were amplified. The library came from an HTBI-primed first-round RT-PCR and a second-round multiplex PCR. TCRdb reprocessed the multiplex PCR reads via MiXCR and lists one record per CDR3 protein. The repertoire holds about half a million distinct CDR3 sequences, with around 15% as singletons. The sequencing input was blood. The chain recombines TRBV7-8 with TRBJ2-1; D remains unclear. The receptor's source is a young woman with Graves' ophthalmopathy. The CDR3 nucleotides are TGTGCCAGCAGCTTATCCCCAGGCCCAGATGAGCAGTTCTTC. Its protein product is CASSLSPGPDEQFF.